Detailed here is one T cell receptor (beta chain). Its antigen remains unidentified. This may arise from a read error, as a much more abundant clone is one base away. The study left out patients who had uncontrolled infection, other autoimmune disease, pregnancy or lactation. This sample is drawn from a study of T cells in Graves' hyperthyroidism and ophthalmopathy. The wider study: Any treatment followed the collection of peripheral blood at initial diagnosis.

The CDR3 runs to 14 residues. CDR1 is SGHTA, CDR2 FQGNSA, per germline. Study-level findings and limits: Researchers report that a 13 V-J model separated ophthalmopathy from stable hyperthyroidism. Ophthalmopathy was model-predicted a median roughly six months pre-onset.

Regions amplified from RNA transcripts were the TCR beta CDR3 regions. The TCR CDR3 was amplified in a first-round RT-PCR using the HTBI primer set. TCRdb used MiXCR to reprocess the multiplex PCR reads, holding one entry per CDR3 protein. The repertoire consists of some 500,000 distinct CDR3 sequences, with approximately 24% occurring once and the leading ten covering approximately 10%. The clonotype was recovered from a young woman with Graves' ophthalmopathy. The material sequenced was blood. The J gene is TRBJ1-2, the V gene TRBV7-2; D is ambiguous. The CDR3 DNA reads TGTGCCAGCAGCTTAGAAGGACGGTTCTATGGCTACGCCTTC. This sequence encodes CASSLEGRFYGYAF. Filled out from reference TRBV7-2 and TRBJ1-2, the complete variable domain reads GAGVSQSPSNKVTEKGKDVELRCDPISGHTALYWYRQSLGQGLEFLIYFQGNSAPDKSGLPSDRFSAERTGGSVSTLTIQRTQQEDSAVYLCASSLEGRFYGYAFGSGTRLTVV.